Presented here are 9 T cell receptor beta chains from one specimen sequenced in a study of blood T cell repertoires in COVID-19 (dated by TCRdb to between 2020 and 2021). The receptor library was made with the immunoSEQ multiplex PCR assay. TCRdb carries this immuneACCESS record with in-frame sequences only. Its versions omit some clonotypes, under half of them owing to an unresolved V gene in the studies checked, with the rest unexplained. This sample comprises approximately 350,000 clones, roughly four fifths of them detected only once. Together, the top ten hold around 5% of the sample. The sample taken for sequencing was PBMCs or T cells enriched from blood (not recorded which). All receptors derive from a woman in her forties or fifties who had recovered from COVID-19.

This chain uses TRBV6-2 or TRBV6-3 with TRBJ2-3; D is perhaps TRBD2 (5 bases). The CDR3 extends over 12 amino acids. Germline assignment: CDR1 MNHEY and CDR2 SVGEGT. Deletions cut 4 bases from V and 6 bases from J, with 8 bases between. In nucleotides, the CDR3 is TGTGCCAGCAGTTGGACTCGGGATACGCAGTATTTT. Translation gives CASSWTRDTQYF.

This sequence joins TRBV18 and TRBJ2-2; 13 positions match TRBD2. Germline CDR1 KGHSH, CDR2 LQKENI. The CDR3 is 19 amino acids. The J segment lost 5 bases and the V segment lost 3 bases, leaving 12 bases of the junction unmatched. The CDR3 sequence is CASSPTGLAGSFKTGELFF. The CDR3 DNA sequence: TGTGCCAGCTCACCGACGGGACTAGCGGGGTCATTTAAAACCGGGGAGCTGTTTTTT. The full variable domain, its missing parts supplied by reference TRBV18 and TRBJ2-2, is NAGVMQNPRHLVRRRGQEARLRCSPMKGHSHVYWYRQLPEEGLKFMVYLQKENIIDESGMPKERFSAEFPKEGPSILRIQQVVRGDSAAYFCASSPTGLAGSFKTGELFFGEGSRLTVL.

The chain couples TRBV9 to TRBJ1-5; D is perhaps TRBD1 (5 bases). The CDR3 has 14 residues. Deletions cut 3 bases from V and 7 bases from J, with 14 bases between. Germline V gene data show CDR1 as SGDLS and CDR2 as YYNGEE. CDR3 region: CASSGGRVSQPQHF. The CDR3 coding sequence is TGTGCCAGCAGCGGCGGCAGGGTGTCCCAGCCCCAGCATTTT.

This rearrangement joins TRBV28 to TRBJ1-1; D not certain. CDR1 and CDR2 (germline): MDHEN, SYDVKM. V was pared by 5 bases and J by 5 bases, with 15 bases between. The CDR3 runs to 14 residues. The CDR3 region is CASSPLGTGTEAFF. Here the CDR3 DNA reads TGTGCCAGCAGTCCTCTGGGAACGGGGACTGAAGCTTTCTTT.

V gene TRBV30 combines with J gene TRBJ1-1, with TRBD1 matching 12 bases. J lost 6 bases, V lost 0 bases, and 14 bases had no gene match. This CDR3 spans 18 amino acids. Germline CDR1 GTSNPN, CDR2 SVGIG (reference sequence). The CDR3 spells CAWSVRVGQGAMYAEAFF. In DNA, the CDR3 is TGTGCCTGGAGTGTACGTGTGGGACAGGGGGCGATGTATGCTGAAGCTTTCTTT. Using reference TRBV30 and TRBJ1-1 for the parts outside the CDR3, the full variable domain is SQTIHQWPATLVQPVGSPLSLECTVEGTSNPNLYWYRQAAGRGLQLLFYSVGIGQISSEVPQNLSASRPQDRQFILSSKKLLLSDSGFYLCAWSVRVGQGAMYAEAFFGQGTRLTVV.

The chain employs TRBV30 and TRBJ1-4, with D unresolved. The V end was cut by 0 bases, the J end by 0 bases, with 5 bases between. CDR3 length equals 14 residues. The germline V gene encodes CDR1 GTSNPN and CDR2 SVGIG (reference sequence). The CDR3 is CAWSVQATNEKLFF. The CDR3 DNA follows: TGTGCCTGGAGTGTACAAGCAACTAATGAAAAACTGTTTTTT. The whole variable domain, filled in from reference TRBV30 and TRBJ1-4, reads SQTIHQWPATLVQPVGSPLSLECTVEGTSNPNLYWYRQAAGRGLQLLFYSVGIGQISSEVPQNLSASRPQDRQFILSSKKLLLSDSGFYLCAWSVQATNEKLFFGSGTQLSVL.

This clone was counted once. This chain links TRBV5-6 with TRBJ2-1; D gene unclear. CDR3 length: 19 amino acids. Per germline, CDR1 SGHDT and CDR2 YYEEEE. Trimming took off 4 bases at V and 0 bases at J, with 23 bases between the two ends. The CDR3 spells CASSPGDTSPWSSYNEQFF. The CDR3 bases are TGTGCCAGCAGCCCTGGAGATACGTCCCCATGGAGCTCCTACAATGAGCAGTTCTTC.

The chain couples TRBV20-1 to TRBJ1-1; D is uncertain. Germline CDR1 and CDR2: DFQATT and SNEGSKA (reference sequence). V was shortened by 0 bases and J by 8 bases, with 4 bases between the two germline ends. CDR3 length: 10 amino acids. The CDR3 spells CSAREGEAFF. In DNA form, the CDR3 reads TGCAGTGCTAGAGAGGGCGAAGCTTTCTTT.

The chain links TRBV6-5 to TRBJ1-6; weak D call: TRBD1 (5 bases). Germline V gene lookup returns CDR1 MNHEY and CDR2 SVGAGI. V was pared by 7 bases and J by 3 bases, with 7 bases between. The CDR3 loop spans 13 amino acids. DNA for the CDR3: TGTGCCAGCATTCAGGGCTATAATTCACCCCTCCACTTT. Translating it yields CASIQGYNSPLHF.